This is a list of T cell receptor beta chains from one sample in a study of blood T cell repertoires in COVID-19. Clones were sequenced by immunoSEQ multiplex PCR, and TCRdb holds only the in-frame ones, with some missing. Of 250,000 to 350,000 clones in the sample, roughly 90% are singletons; the top ten hold approximately 18%. Sequencing used PBMCs or T cells enriched from blood (not recorded which). The receptors shown here come from a woman in her twenties or thirties who had recovered from COVID-19. Both conserved end residues are part of each CDR3. A D gene is named only where the DNA matches it firmly. Some rows mark clone size as missing; the rest say once, few, many or name a class of expanded clone.

size | J | D | V | DNA | CDR3
. | TRBJ2-1 | . | TRBV11-2 | TGTGCCAGCGTAAAAACCGGGTCTCCTGTCAATGAGCAGTTCTTC | CASVKTGSPVNEQFF
. | TRBJ2-3 | . | TRBV3-1/TRBV3-2 | TGTGCCAGCAGCCAAGATCCCGCTATCACAGATACGCAGTATTTT | CASSQDPAITDTQYF
. | TRBJ1-2 | . | TRBV6-1 | TGTGCCAGCAGTGAACAGGGGCAGGACTATGGCTACACCTTC | CASSEQGQDYGYTF
. | TRBJ1-6 | . | TRBV27 | TGTGCCAGCAGGACCCTGGGGGGAGGCCTCAGCAATTCACCCCTCCACTTT | CASRTLGGGLSNSPLHF
. | TRBJ1-1 | TRBD1 | TRBV10-1 | TGCGCCAGCAGGGGGACAGATAAGAACACTGAAGCTTTCTTT | CASRGTDKNTEAFF
. | TRBJ2-5 | TRBD2 | TRBV5-1 | TGCGCCAGCAGCTTGATGACTAGCGGGGGGGCCGAGACCCAGTACTTC | CASSLMTSGGAETQYF
. | TRBJ1-4 | . | TRBV4-3 | TGCGCCAGCAGCCAAGGCCCCGGGGTAGTGGGTGAAAAACTGTTTTTT | CASSQGPGVVGEKLFF
. | TRBJ2-7 | TRBD2 | TRBV6-6 | TGTGCCAGCAGTTATGGGGCTAGCGGGAGCCCCGAGCAGTACTTC | CASSYGASGSPEQYF
. | TRBJ1-2 | TRBD1 | TRBV4-2 | TGTGCCAGCAGCCAAGGCTCCGGGACAGCTTATGGCTACACCTTC | CASSQGSGTAYGYTF
. | TRBJ1-6 | TRBD1 | TRBV6-5 | TGTGCCAGCAGTTTCGCAGGGGGTTCACCCCTCCACTTT | CASSFAGGSPLHF
. | TRBJ1-1 | TRBD1 | TRBV6-5 | TGTGCCAGCAGTTATGATCAGGGGGCGCGGCACACTGAAGCTTTCTTT | CASSYDQGARHTEAFF
few | TRBJ2-7 | . | TRBV5-5 | TGTGCCAGCAGCCCAGGTTCCTACGAGCAGTACTTC | CASSPGSYEQYF
. | TRBJ2-7 | TRBD1 | TRBV6-1 | TGTGCCAGCAGTGCACCCCTCCGGACAGGGCACTACGAGCAGTACTTC | CASSAPLRTGHYEQYF
. | TRBJ1-2 | . | TRBV3-1/TRBV3-2 | TGTGCCAGCAGCCAGGGGACTCCGAACCTCTATGGCTACACCTTC | CASSQGTPNLYGYTF
. | TRBJ2-3 | TRBD1 | TRBV11-3 | TGTGCCAGCAGCGACAGGGGGACAGATACGCAGTATTTT | CASSDRGTDTQYF
. | TRBJ2-5 | TRBD2 | TRBV9 | TGTGCCAGCAGCGTTACTAGCGGGGGGTCTGCAGAGACCCAGTACTTC | CASSVTSGGSAETQYF
. | TRBJ2-2 | TRBD1 | TRBV18 | TGTGCCAGCTCACCCTCGGGACAGGGGGCCGGGGAGCTGTTTTTT | CASSPSGQGAGELFF